These 13 T cell receptor beta chains were sequenced from one sample in a study of T-cell reconstitution after alpha-beta-depleted transplantation in children. The TCRbeta library incorporated unique molecular identifiers. MiXCR, run by TCRdb on the PCR reads, gives a single entry per CDR3 protein. Among about 980,000 distinct CDR3 sequences, about 26% were seen once, and the ten largest hold 25% to 35%. Material: PBMCs, mostly from graft donor cells, obtained 360 days after TCRalphabeta/CD19-depleted stem cell transplant. The receptor set was obtained from a boy under two years old who had a stem cell transplant for SCID, so the T cells may come from the graft donor.

This clonotype came up once. V is TRBV5-1 and J is TRBJ2-1, with a tentative D call TRBD1 (5 bases). The CDR3 runs 13 residues. V lost 7 bases, J lost 13 bases, and 21 bases lay in between. Germline lookup yields CDR1 SGHRS and CDR2 YFSETQ. The CDR3: CASSRTTLDRQFF. CDR3 nucleotides: TGCGCCAGCTCGAGGACAACCCTAGATCGTCAGTTCTTC.

The sample holds a few counts of this clonotype. The chain couples TRBV11-2 to TRBJ2-1, with 7 positions matching TRBD1. From germline, CDR1 is SGHAT and CDR2 FQNNGV. This CDR3 comprises 16 residues. Trimming took 1 base from V and 4 from J; bases not matched to a gene: 7. CDR3 loop: CASSLGGGAGYNEQFF. In nucleotides, the CDR3 is TGTGCCAGCAGCTTAGGAGGGGGCGCAGGGTACAATGAGCAGTTCTTC.

A few counts support this clonotype. The rearrangement links TRBV5-1 to TRBJ1-4; no clear D. Germline V gene data show CDR1 as SGHRS and CDR2 as YFSETQ. The ends were cut back, 2 bases at V and 8 bases at J, with 16 bases in the middle. The CDR3 loop spans 15 amino acids. The CDR3 region has the DNA TGCGCCAGCAGCTTACATTTATCTGCCCAGGAAAAACTGTTTTTT. This sequence encodes CASSLHLSAQEKLFF.

The rearrangement joins TRBV24-1 to TRBJ2-1; 14 bases agree with TRBD2. CDR1 is KGHDR and CDR2 is SFDVKD in the germline V gene. CDR3 size: 14 residues. J lost 8 bases, V lost 9 bases, and 5 bases had no gene match. DNA of the CDR3: TGTGCCACCGTTGGGACTAGCGGGGGCTATGAGCAGTTCTTC. Protein product: CATVGTSGGYEQFF.

This clonotype showed up just a few times. The V call is TRBV12-3 or TRBV12-4, the J call TRBJ2-3; a weak D match, TRBD2 (6 bases). The CDR3 runs to 16 residues. V gave up 8 bases and J gave up 0 bases, with 18 bases separating them. The CDR3 loop is CASRPRLDPSTDTQYF. CDR3 DNA sequence: TGTGCCAGCCGTCCCCGACTAGACCCTAGCACAGATACGCAGTATTTT.

The chain has TRBV6-5 and TRBJ1-1; D gene uncertain. CDR3 length equals 16 residues. Germline lookup yields CDR1 MNHEY and CDR2 SVGAGI. V was clipped by 2 bases and J by 6 bases, with 19 bases between them. CDR3 coding DNA: TGTGCCAGCAGTTACGGCCGGGGTGGGATCCGTTCTGAAGCTTTCTTT. It translates to CASSYGRGGIRSEAFF.

This clonotype was counted only a few times. The chain uses TRBV20-1 and TRBJ2-7, with D perhaps TRBD2 (5 bases). Germline V gives CDR1 DFQATT, CDR2 SNEGSKA (reference sequence). V dropped 5 bases and J dropped 6 bases, with 11 bases sitting between them. The CDR3 extends over 11 amino acids. The CDR3 is CSARGRGEQYF. The CDR3 DNA is TGCAGTGCTCGAGGGCGAGGCGAGCAGTACTTC.

This chain connects TRBV24-1 to TRBJ2-3; D not resolved. V shed 5 bases and J shed 2 bases, with 7 bases lying between them. Germline CDR1 KGHDR, CDR2 SFDVKD. The CDR3 has 13 residues. The CDR3 here is CATSGTSTDTQYF. The CDR3 bases are TGTGCCACCAGTGGTACATCCACAGATACGCAGTATTTT.

In its sample, this clonotype was seen many times. This rearrangement joins TRBV9 to TRBJ2-3, with D perhaps TRBD1 or TRBD2 (6 bases each). The germline V gene encodes CDR1 SGDLS and CDR2 YYNGEE. This CDR3 spans 15 amino acids. Trimming removed 3 bases from V and 0 bases from J, with 11 bases in between. In nucleotides, the CDR3 is TGTGCCAGCAGCGGGGGGGCAATGAGCACAGATACGCAGTATTTT. Its protein product is CASSGGAMSTDTQYF.

This clonotype was detected only a few times. CDR3 in amino acids: CASSRQGGRNQPQHF. The CDR3 DNA sequence: TGTGCCAGCAGTCGACAGGGGGGGAGGAATCAGCCCCAGCATTTT. This chain joins TRBV27 and TRBJ1-5, with TRBD1 matching over 9 bases. J lost 4 bases, V lost 5 bases, and 6 bases had no gene match. Germline lookup yields CDR1 MNHEY and CDR2 SMNVEV (reference sequence). The CDR3 is 15 amino acids.

The gene calls are TRBV28 and TRBJ1-4; D is ambiguous. The germline V gene has CDR1 MDHEN and CDR2 SYDVKM. The CDR3 is 15 amino acids. V shed 11 bases and J shed 8 bases, with 24 bases lying between them. In DNA form, the CDR3 reads TGTGCCGGCGCTCGCGCCGCGGAAGACCAGGAAAAACTGTTTTTT. Encoded protein: CAGARAAEDQEKLFF.

This clonotype was found a few times. The CDR3 reads CASSSPVGVVAEAFF. The CDR3 nucleotides are TGTGCCAGCAGTTCGCCGGTAGGGGTAGTGGCTGAAGCTTTCTTT. This chain joins TRBV12-3 or TRBV12-4 and TRBJ1-1; D might be TRBD1 (5 bases). The CDR3 runs to 15 residues. Trimming stripped 4 bases from V and 6 bases from J, with 18 bases between.

This clonotype has just a few counts. The chain couples TRBV20-1 to TRBJ2-1; the match to TRBD1 covers 7 bases. Trimming cost V 3 bases and J 5 bases; bases outside gene matches: 4. The germline V gene encodes CDR1 DFQATT and CDR2 SNEGSKA (reference sequence). The CDR3 contains 13 residues. Written as DNA, the CDR3 is TGCAGTGCTAGGAGGGACAGCCACAATGAGCAGTTCTTC. Protein: CSARRDSHNEQFF.